Presented here are 20 T cell receptor beta chains from one specimen sequenced in a study of blood T cell repertoires in COVID-19. Profiled with immunoSEQ multiplex PCR; TCRdb holds only in-frame clones, not every one. The sample holds about 440,000 clones, 70% to 90% seen once. The sample was PBMCs or T cells enriched from blood (not recorded which). These receptors all come from a woman aged 18-29 years with acute COVID-19.

This chain connects TRBV27 to TRBJ2-7; D possibly corresponds to TRBD1 (6 bases). The CDR3 covers 14 residues. V lost 5 bases, J lost 6 bases, and 17 bases lay in between. Germline assignment: CDR1 MNHEY and CDR2 SMNVEV (reference sequence). The chain's CDR3 is CASSRTPNRAEQYF. The CDR3 DNA sequence: TGTGCCAGCAGTCGCACACCAAACAGGGCCGAGCAGTACTTC.

This clone was observed once. This chain links TRBV11-1 with TRBJ1-5; D unresolved. Trimming left V 1 base short and J 4 bases short, with 5 bases between. The CDR3 contains 13 residues. From germline, CDR1 is SGHAT and CDR2 FQDESV (reference sequence). This CDR3 is CASSLERNQPQHF. The CDR3 bases are TGTGCCAGCAGCTTAGAGAGGAATCAGCCCCAGCATTTT.

V and J are TRBV7-2 and TRBJ2-1, with D tentatively TRBD2 (5 bases). CDR3 length equals 14 residues. Trimming cost V 4 bases and J 2 bases, with 9 bases left between them. Germline-derived CDR1 and CDR2 are SGHTA and FQGNSA. CDR3 residues: CASSSLGAYNEQFF. In nucleotides, the CDR3 is TGTGCCAGCAGCTCTCTGGGAGCCTACAATGAGCAGTTCTTC.

The chain carries TRBV7-9 and TRBJ1-3, with D maybe TRBD1 (5 bases). Germline V CDR1 and CDR2: SEHNR, FQNEAQ (reference sequence). V lost 1 base to trimming and J lost 2 bases, with 9 bases between them. CDR3 size: 15 residues. CDR3 amino acids: CASSLGGGTGNTIYF. The CDR3 region has the DNA TGTGCCAGCAGCTTAGGCGGGGGGACTGGAAACACCATATATTTT.

This clone was seen only once. The chain uses TRBV7-9 and TRBJ2-5, with D uncertain. The CDR3 has 13 amino acids. The V and J ends lost 5 bases and 1 base respectively, with 8 bases between them. The V gene's germline CDR1 is SEHNR and CDR2 FQNEAQ (reference sequence). In DNA form, the CDR3 reads TGTGCCAGCAGCCCGAGTGTCCAAGAGACCCAGTACTTC. Translating gives CASSPSVQETQYF.

V and J are TRBV19 and TRBJ1-1, with D possibly being TRBD1 (5 bases). V lost 7 bases and J lost 1, with 10 bases in between. Per germline, CDR1 LNHDA and CDR2 SQIVND (reference sequence). CDR3 length equals 13 residues. The CDR3 coding sequence is TGTGCCAGTATGGGGGGAGGGAACACTGAAGCTTTCTTT. Its protein is CASMGGGNTEAFF.

V gene TRBV6-1 combines with J gene TRBJ1-1; a possible D gene is TRBD1 (5 bases). CDR1 is MNHNS, CDR2 SASEGT, per germline. CDR3 length: 12 amino acids. The ends were cut back, 3 bases at V and 5 bases at J, with 7 bases in the middle. Here the CDR3 reads CASSDRVTEAFF. The DNA for the CDR3 is TGTGCCAGCAGTGACAGGGTAACTGAAGCTTTCTTT.

This chain connects TRBV24-1 to TRBJ1-6; D call uncertain. Germline loops: CDR1 KGHDR, CDR2 SFDVKD. The CDR3 consists of 14 residues. Trimming took 8 bases from V and 0 from J, leaving 7 bases between them. CDR3 sequence (DNA): TGTGCCACCACGTGGAGCTCCTATAATTCACCCCTCCACTTT. It specifies CATTWSSYNSPLHF.

In its sample, this clone was seen once. The V gene is TRBV21-1, the J gene TRBJ2-7; the DNA was not compared with TRBD2, the D call given in the table. TRBV21-1 is tagged as a pseudogene. This CDR3 has 18 residues. The CDR3 loop is CASSKVLLAGGFSYEQYF. The DNA of the CDR3 is TGTGCCAGCAGCAAAGTACTACTAGCGGGAGGATTTTCCTACGAGCAGTACTTC.

This chain uses TRBV3-1 (or the pseudogene TRBV3-2) with TRBJ2-2; 12 positions match TRBD2. The J segment lost 4 bases and the V segment lost 0 bases, leaving 9 bases of the junction unmatched. The CDR3 totals 19 residues. Germline V gene lookup returns CDR1 LGHDT and CDR2 YNNKEL (reference sequence). The CDR3: CASSQEGLAGGPSTGELFF. For the CDR3, the DNA is TGTGCCAGCAGCCAAGAGGGCCTAGCGGGAGGGCCTAGCACCGGGGAGCTGTTTTTT.

CDR3 loop: CASSLGTHTYEQYF. For the CDR3, the DNA is TGTGCCAGCAGTTTAGGGACTCATACCTACGAGCAGTACTTC. The chain recombines TRBV27 with TRBJ2-7; D is perhaps TRBD2 (6 bases). Trimming removed 2 bases at V and 2 bases at J, with 10 bases between. CDR3 length: 14 amino acids. Germline lookup yields CDR1 MNHEY and CDR2 SMNVEV (reference sequence).

The genes are TRBV7-9 and TRBJ2-1; no clear D gene. There are 15 residues in the CDR3. The germline CDR1 and CDR2 sequences are SEHNR and FQNEAQ (reference sequence). V was trimmed by 3 bases and J by 5 bases, leaving 14 bases between them. The CDR3 reads CASSFYGSLDNEQFF. CDR3 in DNA: TGTGCCAGCAGCTTCTACGGGTCCCTGGACAATGAGCAGTTCTTC.

This sequence joins TRBV6-6 and TRBJ1-3; a weak D match, TRBD1 (6 bases). Germline V gives CDR1 MNHNY, CDR2 SVGAGI (reference sequence). The CDR3 totals 16 residues. The V end lost 6 bases, the J end lost 4 bases, and 19 bases lay between the germline ends. The CDR3 nucleotides read TGTGCCAGCAGCCCCTTGGGGGGGGCGTTAGGAAACACCATATATTTT. Residues: CASSPLGGALGNTIYF.

The sample holds a few counts of this clone. This chain links TRBV9 with TRBJ1-2; 8 bases match TRBD1. Germline values: CDR1 SGDLS, CDR2 YYNGEE. Losses at the gene ends were 0 bases for V and 5 bases for J; bases not matched to a gene: 6. The CDR3 consists of 15 residues. CDR3 DNA: TGTGCCAGCAGCGTAGGCGGGACAGGTGGTTATGGCTACACCTTC. Its translation: CASSVGGTGGYGYTF.

This chain uses TRBV7-2 with TRBJ1-1; D is perhaps TRBD1 (5 bases). V gave up 2 bases and J gave up 8 bases, with 18 bases separating them. The CDR3 totals 15 residues. Germline values: CDR1 SGHTA, CDR2 FQGNSA. CDR3: CASSLTKGQGLEAFF. CDR3 sequence (DNA): TGTGCCAGCAGCTTAACGAAGGGCCAGGGCCTAGAAGCTTTCTTT.

V gene TRBV15 combines with J gene TRBJ2-5, with D unresolved. Germline CDR1 is LNHNV and CDR2 is YYDKDF (reference sequence). V lost 5 bases, J lost 2 bases, and 12 bases lay in between. This CDR3 is built from 14 residues. The CDR3 reads CATSPSSSQETQYF. CDR3 sequence (DNA): TGTGCCACCAGCCCGAGTAGCAGTCAAGAGACCCAGTACTTC.

This chain uses TRBV5-1 with TRBJ2-5, with D tentatively TRBD1 (6 bases). Trimming pared 4 bases from V and 5 bases from J, leaving 18 bases between. This CDR3 region has 15 residues. Germline values: CDR1 SGHRS, CDR2 YFSETQ. The CDR3 DNA sequence: TGCGCCAGCAGCAGTCAACAGGGTTTTCGGGAGACCCAGTACTTC. Residues: CASSSQQGFRETQYF.

The rearrangement uses TRBV6-6 and TRBJ1-1; 11 bases map to TRBD1. CDR1 is MNHNY and CDR2 is SVGAGI in the germline V gene (reference sequence). V was pared by 4 bases and J by 4 bases, with 5 bases of the junction left unmatched. The CDR3 has 15 amino acids. DNA for the CDR3: TGTGCCAGCAGTTTTCCGGGACAGGGGGGCACTGAAGCTTTCTTT. The encoded protein is CASSFPGQGGTEAFF.

The V and J genes are TRBV29-1 and TRBJ2-5, with TRBD1 matching 11 bases. The CDR3 spans 16 residues. Germline V gene lookup returns CDR1 SQVTM and CDR2 ANQGSEA. With V trimmed by 3 bases and J by 2 bases, 8 bases remained unmatched. The CDR3 protein is CSVDGGDRGTQETQYF. CDR3 coding DNA: TGCAGCGTTGATGGAGGGGACAGGGGGACGCAAGAGACCCAGTACTTC.

This chain links TRBV24-1 with TRBJ1-2, with D hard to call. This CDR3 is built from 11 residues. Looked up from germline, CDR1 is KGHDR and CDR2 is SFDVKD. Trimming pared 4 bases from V and 3 bases from J, leaving 2 bases between. The CDR3 sequence is CATSDYYGYTF. In nucleotides, the CDR3 is TGTGCCACCAGTGACTACTATGGCTACACCTTC.